The 9 T cell receptor beta chains below all came from one sample that was sequenced in a study of blood T cell repertoires in COVID-19. Generated by immunoSEQ multiplex PCR, the TCRdb table keeps only in-frame clones and is missing some. This sample has 250,000 to 400,000 clones, with 70% to 90% found just once. The sequenced material came from peripheral blood. The receptor set was obtained from a woman aged 25 to 45 with COVID-19, enrolled during active disease.

The V and J genes are TRBV5-1 and TRBJ1-6; D remains unclear. The V gene's germline CDR1 is SGHRS and CDR2 YFSETQ. This CDR3 has 13 residues. Between the trimmed V and J ends, which lost 2 bases and 7 bases, there was a span of 7 bases. This chain's CDR3 is CASSFVLNSPLHF. DNA of the CDR3: TGCGCCAGCAGCTTCGTTCTAAATTCACCCCTCCACTTT.

This chain links TRBV19 with TRBJ2-2; 9 bases are shared with TRBD1. The CDR3 runs to 17 residues. CDR1 and CDR2 (germline): LNHDA, SQIVND (reference sequence). V shed 3 bases and J 1 base; nucleotides not matched to a gene: 6. This CDR3 is CASSMGGGQGNTGELFF. CDR3 DNA sequence: TGTGCCAGTAGTATGGGTGGGGGACAGGGGAACACCGGGGAGCTGTTTTTT. The entire variable domain, with the rest obtained from reference TRBV19 and TRBJ2-2, is as follows: DGGITQSPKYLFRKEGQNVTLSCEQNLNHDAMYWYRQDPGQGLRLIYYSQIVNDFQKGDIAEGYSVSREKKESFPLTVTSAQKNPTAFYLCASSMGGGQGNTGELFFGEGSRLTVL.

The chain uses TRBV5-5 and TRBJ2-3; D not certain. V lost 3 bases to trimming and J lost 1 base, with 12 bases between them. CDR3 length equals 15 residues. Germline CDR1 is SGHKS and CDR2 is YYEKEE (reference sequence). The CDR3 nucleotides are TGTGCCAGCAGCTCTTACAGAGATCGCACAGATACGCAGTATTTT. This gives the protein CASSSYRDRTDTQYF.

The chain employs TRBV10-3 and TRBJ1-1; TRBD1 matches at 11 bases. Per germline, CDR1 ENHRY and CDR2 SYGVKD. V shed 5 bases and J 6 bases; nucleotides not matched to a gene: 5. The length of the CDR3 is 14 residues. This CDR3 is CAISRRDRGSEAFF. CDR3 DNA sequence: TGTGCCATCAGTCGCCGGGACAGGGGGTCTGAAGCTTTCTTT.

The chain recombines TRBV6-2 or TRBV6-3 with TRBJ1-5; no firm D call. V shed 3 bases and J shed 3 bases, with 12 bases lying between them. Germline lookup yields CDR1 MNHEY and CDR2 SVGEGT. The CDR3 length is 15 residues. This CDR3 reads CASSYDGSANQPQHF. The CDR3 nucleotides are TGTGCCAGCAGTTATGACGGGTCGGCCAATCAGCCCCAGCATTTT.

The CDR3: CASSDNRDGYTF. CDR3 bases: TGTGCCAGCAGTGACAACAGGGATGGCTACACCTTC. The V call is TRBV25-1, the J call TRBJ1-2, with D possibly TRBD1 on 6 matching bases. Trimming stripped 3 bases from V and 6 bases from J, with 8 bases between. The CDR3 spans 12 residues. The V gene's germline CDR1 is MGHDK and CDR2 SYGVNS.

The genes are TRBV6-1 and TRBJ1-5, with 8 bases lining up with TRBD1. CDR3 length: 15 residues. The ends lost 5 bases at V and 3 bases at J; junction bases unmatched: 6. Germline V gives CDR1 MNHNS, CDR2 SASEGT. The CDR3 reads CASSIRTGNNQPQHF. The CDR3 DNA reads TGTGCCAGCAGTATACGGACAGGGAACAATCAGCCCCAGCATTTT.

The chain combines TRBV9 with TRBJ1-3; D gene uncertain. The CDR3 is made up of 15 amino acids. The ends were cut back, 1 base at V and 1 base at J, with 9 bases in the middle. CDR1 is SGDLS and CDR2 is YYNGEE in the germline V gene. The CDR3: CASSVTEGSGNTIYF. The CDR3 DNA follows: TGTGCCAGCAGCGTAACGGAGGGATCTGGAAACACCATATATTTT.

The chain combines TRBV7-6 with TRBJ1-6; D is unclear. The V and J ends lost 1 base and 7 bases respectively, with 8 bases between them. The V gene's germline CDR1 is SGHVS and CDR2 FNYEAQ. This CDR3 comprises 14 residues. The CDR3 sequence: CASSLVGGNSPLHF. CDR3 DNA sequence: TGTGCCAGCAGCTTAGTTGGAGGGAATTCACCCCTCCACTTT.